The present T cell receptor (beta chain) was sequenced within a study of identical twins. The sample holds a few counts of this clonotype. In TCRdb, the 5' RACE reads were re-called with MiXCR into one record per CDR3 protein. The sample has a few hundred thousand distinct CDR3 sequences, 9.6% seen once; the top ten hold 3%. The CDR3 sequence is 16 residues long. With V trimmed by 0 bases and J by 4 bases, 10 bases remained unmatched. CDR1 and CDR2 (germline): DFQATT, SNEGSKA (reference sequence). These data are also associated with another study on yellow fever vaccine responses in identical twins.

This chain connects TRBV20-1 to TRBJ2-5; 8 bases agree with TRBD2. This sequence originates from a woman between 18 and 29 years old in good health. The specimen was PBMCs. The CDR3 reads CSARDLRREVRETQYF. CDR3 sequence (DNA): TGCAGTGCTAGAGATCTGCGGCGGGAGGTTCGAGAGACCCAGTACTTC.